This T cell receptor beta chain appears in the sequencing data of a study of Graves' ophthalmopathy and Graves' hyperthyroidism. The sample holds many counts of this clonotype. Its antigen is unidentified. V was cut by 2 bases and J by 1 base, with 5 bases left in between. Germline values: CDR1 LGHDT, CDR2 YNNKEL (reference sequence). The CDR3 loop spans 14 amino acids. The authors amplified TCR beta CDR3 regions, and they did so from RNA transcripts for repertoire sequencing. An initial RT-PCR round employing HTBI primers preceded a second-round multiplex PCR. From the multiplex PCR reads, TCRdb called clonotypes with MiXCR, one entry per CDR3 protein. The sample includes 400,000 to 500,000 distinct CDR3 sequences, 20% to 25% of them seen just once. Where ophthalmopathy was absent within 18 months of follow-up, hyperthyroidism was stable. Diagnosis used clinical symptoms, serum thyroxine, TRAb, thyroid ultrasound and orbital computed tomography. The authors used Ficoll-Paque density gradient centrifugation to separate PBMCs. The input was more than 7.5 ml of fresh peripheral blood.

Study-level results: Researchers report that a 13-signature model separated ophthalmopathy from stable hyperthyroidism, posting almost 90% sensitivity and roughly 80% specificity.

Sequencing used peripheral blood. The sequence was obtained from a woman aged 18-29 years with stable Graves' hyperthyroidism. The V call is TRBV3-1, the J call TRBJ2-2; D call uncertain. CDR3 coding DNA: TGTGCCAGCAGCCAATCAGAGAACACCGGGGAGCTGTTTTTT. This encodes CASSQSENTGELFF.